In its sample, the clone carrying this TCR beta chain was seen a few times. The antigen is unknown. These data are taken from a study of T cells after yellow fever vaccination. The study made its TCR cDNA through 5'RACE template switching. That step introduced a universal primer site along with UMIs. TCRdb re-called the 5' RACE reads through MiXCR, storing one row per CDR3 protein. The sample has some 400,000 distinct CDR3 sequences, about 17% seen once; the top ten hold 15% to 20%. Study-wide results and caveats: Within FACS-sorted repertoires, abundant clonotypes contaminating from the bulk population could be present. Reappearing after the booster were most of the clones from primary vaccination (about 95% CD4, approximately 89% CD8).

The germline CDR1 and CDR2 sequences are DFQATT and SNEGSKA (reference sequence). Trimming removed 5 bases from V and 6 bases from J, with 13 bases in between. This CDR3 spans 13 amino acids. The input for sequencing was PBMCs, taken before the yellow fever booster vaccination. V and J are TRBV20-1 and TRBJ1-4; possibly TRBD1 for D (5 bases). This clonotype originated in a man between 18 and 35 years old who received the YFV17D yellow fever vaccine. Written as DNA, the CDR3 is TGCAGTGCTCTCAGGGTAGGGGATGAAAAACTGTTTTTT. Its protein product is CSALRVGDEKLFF.